The clone carrying this T cell receptor (beta chain) came up once. The source of the sample is a study of blood T cell repertoires in COVID-19. Study information: PBMCs, B-cell-depleted T cells, or T cells provided the cDNA or gDNA that made up the material.

V lost 4 bases and J 8 bases, leaving 14 bases between the germline ends. The CDR3 loop spans 12 amino acids. Per germline, CDR1 SQVTM and CDR2 ANQGSEA. TCRdb's copy holds only in-frame clones and misses some; the assay was immunoSEQ multiplex PCR. The sample yields around 67,000 clones, around nine tenths seen once. Material for sequencing was peripheral blood. This TCR derives from a human donor in a cohort sampled during active COVID-19. The genes are TRBV29-1 and TRBJ1-2; D not certain. CDR3 loop: CSVGLGTRGYTF. The CDR3 coding sequence is TGCAGCGTTGGCCTGGGCACTAGAGGCTACACCTTC.